This is a list of T cell receptor beta chains from one sample in a study of T cells in Graves' hyperthyroidism and ophthalmopathy. TCRdb passed the multiplex PCR reads through MiXCR, listing each CDR3 protein once. Of 300,000 to 500,000 distinct CDR3 sequences in the sample, roughly an eighth are singletons; the top ten hold around 27%. Sequenced: blood. These receptors were taken from a man aged 45-65 years with Graves' ophthalmopathy. CDR3s include the opening cysteine and the closing phenylalanine or tryptophan. The order of the fields is J gene, V gene, D gene, clone size, CDR3 protein, CDR3 DNA. A D gene is named only where the DNA matches it firmly. The size entry is marked missing in some rows and otherwise reads once, few, many or a size class.

TRBJ2-1,TRBV28,TRBD1,many,CASSFWDRLNEQFF,TGTGCCAGCAGTTTCTGGGACAGGTTGAATGAGCAGTTCTTC
TRBJ1-5,TRBV19,TRBD1,few,CASTPYGTENSNQPQHF,TGTGCCAGTACCCCGTACGGGACAGAGAATAGCAATCAGCCCCAGCATTTT
TRBJ2-1,TRBV19,TRBD2,few,CASSMGLASYNEQFF,TGTGCCAGTAGTATGGGACTAGCTTCCTACAATGAGCAGTTCTTC
TRBJ2-2,TRBV19,TRBD1,-,CASRAPGGPDTGELFF,TGTGCCAGTAGGGCCCCAGGGGGCCCCGACACCGGGGAGCTGTTTTTT
TRBJ2-3,TRBV12-3/TRBV12-4,-,many,CASSLQGRGDTQYF,TGTGCCAGCAGTTTGCAGGGGCGGGGAGATACGCAGTATTTT
TRBJ2-3,TRBV11-2,-,many,CASSTFGTDTQYF,TGTGCCAGCAGCACATTCGGCACAGATACGCAGTATTTT
TRBJ2-5,TRBV20-1,TRBD2,many,CSATAAGTSGPQETQYF,TGCAGTGCTACAGCCGCCGGGACTAGCGGGCCCCAAGAGACCCAGTACTTC
TRBJ1-1,TRBV6-1,-,many,CASRYTVNTEAFF,TGTGCCAGCAGATATACGGTGAACACTGAAGCTTTCTTT
TRBJ1-5,TRBV24-1,-,-,CATSGGYGRGIGNQPQHF,TGTGCCACCAGTGGGGGCTATGGACGAGGGATCGGCAATCAGCCCCAGCATTTT
TRBJ1-1,TRBV2,-,few,CATRTAFF,TGTGCCACTAGGACCGCTTTCTTT
TRBJ2-3,TRBV5-1,TRBD1,many,CASSTGQGTDTQYF,TGCGCCAGCAGCACAGGACAGGGCACAGATACGCAGTATTTT
TRBJ1-2,TRBV5-1,TRBD1,many,CASSPDRISNYGYTF,TGCGCCAGCAGCCCGGACAGGATCTCTAACTATGGCTACACCTTC
TRBJ1-5,TRBV5-8,-,few,CASSLSQGSNQPQHF,TGTGCCAGCAGCTTGTCCCAGGGTAGCAATCAGCCCCAGCATTTT
TRBJ2-7,TRBV3-1,-,many,CASSQWLGPTYEQYF,TGTGCCAGCAGCCAATGGTTGGGACCAACCTACGAGCAGTACTTC
TRBJ2-7,TRBV6-1,TRBD2,many,CASSYLLAGTYYEQYF,TGTGCCAGCAGTTATTTGCTAGCGGGGACATACTACGAGCAGTACTTC
TRBJ1-1,TRBV11-3,-,many,CASSLTDDEAFF,TGTGCCAGCAGCTTAACCGATGATGAAGCTTTCTTT
TRBJ2-7,TRBV7-9,-,few,CASRHEVLAREQYF,TGTGCCAGCAGGCACGAGGTTCTAGCGCGCGAGCAGTACTTC
TRBJ2-1,TRBV29-1,-,-,CSVFDRVEEQFF,TGCAGCGTTTTTGACCGGGTTGAGGAGCAGTTCTTC
TRBJ1-1,TRBV10-3,-,few,CAISPPGDTEAFF,TGTGCCATCAGTCCTCCAGGGGACACTGAAGCTTTCTTT
TRBJ2-1,TRBV30,TRBD2,few,CAWSRGLALNNEQFF,TGTGCCTGGAGCAGGGGACTAGCGTTGAACAATGAGCAGTTCTTC
TRBJ1-2,TRBV6-1,TRBD1,-,CASSGAGGHYGYTF,TGTGCCAGCAGTGGAGCAGGGGGGCACTATGGCTACACCTTC
TRBJ2-2,TRBV5-8,-,-,CASSFTGIAGELFF,TGTGCCAGCAGCTTTACGGGGATCGCCGGGGAGCTGTTTTTT
TRBJ2-7,TRBV7-9,TRBD1,few,CASSPGRRGQTSYEQYF,TGTGCCAGCAGCCCCGGTCGAAGGGGGCAAACCTCCTACGAGCAGTACTTC
TRBJ2-3,TRBV25-1,TRBD2,-,CASSDAGGSTDTQYF,TGTGCCAGCAGTGATGCGGGAGGGAGCACAGATACGCAGTATTTT
TRBJ2-5,TRBV6-2/TRBV6-3,-,many,CASSYGSETQYF,TGTGCCAGCAGTTACGGTTCGGAGACCCAGTACTTC
TRBJ2-4,TRBV5-1,-,few,CASSLGSEVHIQYF,TGCGCCAGCAGCTTGGGATCCGAGGTCCACATTCAGTACTTC
TRBJ2-7,TRBV4-1,-,few,CASSQGSWDTNEQYF,TGCGCCAGCAGCCAAGGAAGTTGGGATACCAACGAGCAGTACTTC
TRBJ2-7,TRBV29-1,-,-,CSVYLRATPYEQYF,TGCAGCGTCTATCTGAGGGCGACCCCCTACGAGCAGTACTTC
TRBJ1-2,TRBV19,-,-,CASSRGRAANYGYTF,TGTGCCAGTAGCCGGGGGAGGGCGGCTAACTATGGCTACACCTTC
TRBJ2-5,TRBV7-6,-,many,CASRPYEETQYF,TGTGCCAGCAGACCTTATGAAGAGACCCAGTACTTC
TRBJ2-3,TRBV19,TRBD2,-,CASSIVVAGGYSTDTQYF,TGTGCCAGTAGTATCGTGGTAGCGGGAGGGTATAGCACAGATACGCAGTATTTT
TRBJ2-1,TRBV28,TRBD2,many,CASSPGASGHYNEQFF,TGTGCCAGCAGTCCCGGGGCTAGCGGCCACTACAATGAGCAGTTCTTC
TRBJ1-4,TRBV12-3/TRBV12-4,TRBD1,many,CASSPYRGNEKLFF,TGTGCCAGCAGTCCATACAGGGGCAATGAAAAACTGTTTTTT
TRBJ2-7,TRBV5-1,-,many,CASSLPGSSSYEQYF,TGCGCCAGCAGCTTACCAGGGAGCAGCTCCTACGAGCAGTACTTC
TRBJ2-5,TRBV28,TRBD2,many,CASSAPGTSGRETQYF,TGTGCCAGCAGTGCCCCCGGGACTAGCGGGAGGGAGACCCAGTACTTC
TRBJ1-1,TRBV25-1,TRBD1,few,CASSEPTGAYPEAFF,TGTGCCAGCAGTGAACCGACAGGGGCCTATCCTGAAGCTTTCTTT
TRBJ2-7,TRBV6-1,-,many,CASSPRRGGSYEQYF,TGTGCCAGCAGCCCCCGGCGGGGTGGCTCCTACGAGCAGTACTTC
TRBJ2-1,TRBV25-1,TRBD1,few,CASSHRGRERRYNEQFF,TGTGCCAGCAGTCACAGGGGGCGAGAACGCCGCTACAATGAGCAGTTCTTC
TRBJ1-2,TRBV29-1,TRBD1,few,CSAGTGLMNGYTF,TGCAGCGCAGGGACAGGGTTAATGAATGGCTACACCTTC
TRBJ2-2,TRBV5-1,-,few,CASRLERGPNTGELFF,TGCGCCAGCAGGTTGGAAAGGGGCCCGAACACCGGGGAGCTGTTTTTT
TRBJ2-5,TRBV7-9,-,many,CASSMQGRETQYF,TGTGCCAGCAGCATGCAGGGGCGCGAGACCCAGTACTTC
TRBJ2-1,TRBV5-1,TRBD2,few,CASSLALTSGTVNEQFF,TGCGCCAGCAGCTTGGCCTTGACTAGCGGGACCGTCAATGAGCAGTTCTTC
TRBJ1-1,TRBV27,TRBD1,-,CASSTVHRGRSAFF,TGTGCCAGCAGTACCGTGCACAGGGGGCGGTCGGCTTTCTTT
TRBJ1-2,TRBV13,TRBD1,many,CASSLGQGGYGYTF,TGTGCCAGCAGCCTCGGACAGGGCGGCTATGGCTACACCTTC
TRBJ2-1,TRBV29-1,TRBD2,-,CSVGTSGTTYNEQFF,TGCAGCGTGGGGACTAGCGGGACAACGTACAATGAGCAGTTCTTC
TRBJ2-2,TRBV30,-,many,CAWTTVGQGLAGELFF,TGTGCCTGGACTACGGTCGGGCAGGGGTTGGCCGGGGAGCTGTTTTTT
TRBJ2-1,TRBV7-9,TRBD2,-,CAKLESGSSYNEQFF,TGTGCCAAATTAGAAAGCGGGAGCTCCTACAATGAGCAGTTCTTC
TRBJ2-7,TRBV5-4,TRBD1,many,CASTGRDRDSEQYF,TGTGCCAGCACCGGCCGGGACAGGGATTCCGAGCAGTACTTC
TRBJ1-1,TRBV12-3/TRBV12-4,-,many,CASSLGLPNTEAFF,TGTGCCAGCAGTCTTGGGCTGCCGAACACTGAAGCTTTCTTT
TRBJ2-1,TRBV5-1,TRBD2,many,CASSQIAGPRRNEQFF,TGCGCCAGCAGCCAAATAGCGGGACCCCGTCGCAATGAGCAGTTCTTC
TRBJ1-3,TRBV2,-,few,CASTRDNLSGNTIYF,TGTGCCAGCACCCGGGACAACCTCTCTGGAAACACCATATATTTT
TRBJ1-2,TRBV19,-,few,CASSIQRGKGYTF,TGTGCCAGTAGTATCCAGCGGGGGAAAGGCTACACCTTC
TRBJ2-2,TRBV9,-,few,CASSPLQGSGELFF,TGTGCCAGCAGCCCCCTCCAGGGCTCCGGGGAGCTGTTTTTT